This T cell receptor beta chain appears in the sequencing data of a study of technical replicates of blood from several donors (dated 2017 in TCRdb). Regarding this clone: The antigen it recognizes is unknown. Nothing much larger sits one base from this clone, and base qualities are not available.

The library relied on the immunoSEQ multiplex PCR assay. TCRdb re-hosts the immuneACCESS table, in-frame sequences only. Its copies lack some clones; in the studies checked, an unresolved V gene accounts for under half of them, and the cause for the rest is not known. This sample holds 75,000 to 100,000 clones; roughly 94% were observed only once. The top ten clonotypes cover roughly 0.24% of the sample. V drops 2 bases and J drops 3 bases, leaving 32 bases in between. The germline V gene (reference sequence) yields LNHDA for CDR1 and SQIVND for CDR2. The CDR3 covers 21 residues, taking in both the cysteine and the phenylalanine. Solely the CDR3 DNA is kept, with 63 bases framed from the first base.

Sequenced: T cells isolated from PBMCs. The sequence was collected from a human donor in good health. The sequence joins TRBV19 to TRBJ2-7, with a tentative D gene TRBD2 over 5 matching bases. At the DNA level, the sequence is TGTGCCAGTAGTATAAGTATCCTTAGGAGCGGCCCCCGAGGCCCCAACTACGAGCAGTACTTC. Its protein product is CASSISILRSGPRGPNYEQYF.